Presented here are 24 T cell receptor beta chains from one specimen sequenced in a study of cytomegalovirus exposure and HLA in healthy donors. PCR was performed using 60 Vbeta and 13 Jbeta primers. The protocol was immunoSEQ multiplex PCR, while the TCRdb copy is restricted to in-frame clones and leaves out a portion. This table holds 150,000 to 200,000 clones, 60% to 80% found once. The material sequenced was PBMCs. The receptors come from a man between 40 and 49 years old in good health and CMV-seropositive.

This clone was seen a handful of times. The CDR3: CASSLDRGHQPQHF. CDR3 bases: TGTGCCAGCAGTTTAGACAGGGGCCATCAGCCCCAGCATTTT. The rearrangement uses TRBV2 and TRBJ1-5; TRBD1 matches at 8 bases. Germline assignment: CDR1 SNHLY and CDR2 FYNNEI. Trimming took 5 bases from V and 5 from J; bases not matched to a gene: 5. CDR3 size: 14 residues.

This clone occurred once. The genes are TRBV6-6 and TRBJ2-1, with D perhaps TRBD1 (5 bases). CDR3 size: 12 residues. Germline V gene lookup returns CDR1 MNHNY and CDR2 SVGAGI (reference sequence). The germline V and J ends were trimmed by 6 bases and 7 bases, with 10 bases remaining between them. CDR3 sequence: CASSASGNEQFF. DNA of the CDR3: TGTGCCAGCAGCGCCTCAGGGAATGAGCAGTTCTTC.

The rearrangement uses TRBV11-3 and TRBJ2-3; maybe TRBD1 (5 bases). The CDR3 runs 13 residues. The germline V and J ends were trimmed by 3 bases and 3 bases, with 7 bases remaining between them. CDR1 is SGHNT and CDR2 is YENEEA in the germline V gene. The CDR3 loop reads CASSFPGTDTQYF. DNA of the CDR3: TGTGCCAGCAGCTTCCCAGGGACAGATACGCAGTATTTT.

The chain joins TRBV5-8 to TRBJ1-2; weak D call: TRBD1 (5 bases). Germline values: CDR1 SGHTS, CDR2 YDEGEE. The V end was cut by 1 base, the J end by 5 bases, with 15 bases between. There are 15 residues in the CDR3. CDR3 loop: CASSLSPPGWYGYTF. CDR3 sequence (DNA): TGTGCCAGCAGCTTGTCTCCCCCAGGGTGGTATGGCTACACCTTC.

The rearrangement links TRBV6-1 to TRBJ1-3; TRBD1 matches at 11 bases. V lost 4 bases and J lost 6; bases outside the gene matches: 5. CDR3 length: 15 amino acids. Germline values: CDR1 MNHNS, CDR2 SASEGT. The chain's CDR3 is CASSGGTGGENTIYF. The CDR3 coding sequence is TGTGCCAGCAGTGGCGGGACAGGGGGTGAAAACACCATATATTTT.

V and J are TRBV10-3 and TRBJ1-2, with D perhaps matching TRBD1 (5 bases). Germline CDR1 reads ENHRY; CDR2 reads SYGVKD. Trimming took 3 bases from V and 5 from J, leaving 13 bases between them. CDR3 size: 14 residues. CDR3 loop: CAISDGGLSYGYTF. The DNA of the CDR3 is TGTGCCATCAGTGATGGGGGGTTGTCGTATGGCTACACCTTC.

J is TRBJ2-6 and V is TRBV5-6; a possible D gene is TRBD2 (6 bases). V was shortened by 0 bases and J by 2 bases, with 12 bases between the two germline ends. The CDR3 consists of 17 residues. Germline-derived CDR1 and CDR2 are SGHDT and YYEEEE. The CDR3 sequence: CASSLGGGWAGANVLTF. The CDR3 bases are TGTGCCAGCAGCTTGGGTGGAGGGTGGGCTGGGGCCAACGTCCTGACTTTC.

This chain uses TRBV5-1 with TRBJ1-2, with 8 bases identical to TRBD1. J gave up 8 bases and V 0 bases, and 12 bases lay outside the gene matches. Germline V gene lookup returns CDR1 SGHRS and CDR2 YFSETQ. The CDR3 has 16 residues. The CDR3 DNA reads as TGCGCCAGCAGCTTGGAGGTCAGGGGGCTTCCGGGCGGCTACACCTTC. Translated, it gives CASSLEVRGLPGGYTF.

CDR3 sequence (DNA): TGTGCCAGAAGTCAGGGTTTGAATTCACCCCTCCACTTT. This codes for CARSQGLNSPLHF. The chain carries TRBV5-3 and TRBJ1-6; D is possibly TRBD1 (5 bases). TRBV5-3 is given ORF status, its function remaining uncertain. The ends were cut back, 5 bases at V and 7 bases at J, with 10 bases in the middle. This CDR3 spans 13 amino acids.

This chain links TRBV7-9 with TRBJ2-7; 10 bases map to TRBD2. The J segment lost 2 bases and the V segment lost 5 bases, leaving 6 bases of the junction unmatched. The CDR3 contains 15 residues. The V gene's germline CDR1 is SEHNR and CDR2 FQNEAQ (reference sequence). The CDR3 nucleotides are TGTGCCAGCAGCGATACCGGGACTAGCGCCTACGAGCAGTACTTC. Its protein is CASSDTGTSAYEQYF.

This chain's CDR3 is CASSSPDSDTQYF. In DNA form, the CDR3 reads TGTGCCAGCAGCTCGCCGGACAGCGATACGCAGTATTTT. This chain links TRBV7-8 with TRBJ2-3, with D maybe TRBD1 (6 bases). The germline V and J ends were trimmed by 4 bases and 6 bases, with 11 bases remaining between them. This CDR3 spans 13 amino acids. CDR1 and CDR2 from the germline V gene are SGHVS and FQNEAQ.

The chain links TRBV2 to TRBJ1-1, with TRBD1 identical over 7 bases. The CDR3 loop spans 14 amino acids. The germline gives CDR1 SNHLY, CDR2 FYNNEI. Trimming at V came to 7 bases and at J to 1 base, leaving 6 bases not matched to a gene. The CDR3 DNA follows: TGTGCCAGCACCCTCTCAGGGGGGAACACTGAAGCTTTCTTT. Its protein is CASTLSGGNTEAFF.

The chain carries TRBV5-1 and TRBJ2-3; D is unresolved. The ends were cut back, 1 base at V and 1 base at J, with 13 bases in the middle. The germline V gene encodes CDR1 SGHRS and CDR2 YFSETQ. The CDR3 extends over 16 amino acids. The CDR3, as DNA: TGCGCCAGCAGCTTGAGAGAGACGGGTCGCACAGATACGCAGTATTTT. Its protein is CASSLRETGRTDTQYF.

This clone was recorded a few times. J is TRBJ2-3 and V is TRBV6-5; the D gene is possibly TRBD1 (7 bases). CDR1 MNHEY and CDR2 SVGAGI come from the germline V gene. Trimming removed 8 bases from V and 4 bases from J, with 19 bases in between. The CDR3 runs to 15 residues. Written as DNA, the CDR3 is TGTGCCAGCGGCCCCAGGGGGGCTAGCGCAGATACGCAGTATTTT. Protein product: CASGPRGASADTQYF.

In the case of this clone: An end of the junction differs from the germline gene, which may be a read error. CDR3 sequence (DNA): TGTGCCAGCTATAAAGGGGATAATGAAGAACTGTTTTTT. Translated, it gives CASYKGDNEELFF. The chain links TRBV18 to TRBJ1-4; maybe TRBD1 (5 bases). Per germline, CDR1 KGHSH and CDR2 LQKENI. CDR3 length: 13 residues.

The rearrangement uses TRBV5-1 and TRBJ1-3; D unclear. This CDR3 region has 15 residues. Germline V lookup: CDR1 SGHRS, CDR2 YFSETQ. The V end lost 1 base, the J end lost 4 bases, and 12 bases lay between the germline ends. CDR3 protein: CASSLTGQGGNTIYF. In DNA form, the CDR3 reads TGCGCCAGCAGCTTGACGGGTCAAGGAGGAAACACCATATATTTT.

The V call is TRBV27, the J call TRBJ2-2; 9 bases are a match to TRBD1. The CDR3 has 16 residues. CDR1 and CDR2 (germline): MNHEY, SMNVEV (reference sequence). The V segment lost 5 bases and the J segment 4 bases; nucleotides outside the gene matches: 8. The CDR3 sequence: CASSQNRGLGTGELFF. The CDR3 nucleotides are TGTGCCAGCAGTCAGAACAGGGGGCTCGGCACCGGGGAGCTGTTTTTT.

This chain connects TRBV2 to TRBJ2-5, with 15 bases lining up with TRBD2. The DNA matches TRBJ2-7 better at its end, which makes the J call doubtful. Germline CDR1 and CDR2: SNHLY and FYNNEI. The CDR3 extends over 15 amino acids. CDR3 loop: CASRQGLAGGYEQYF. CDR3 bases: TGTGCCAGCAGGCAGGGACTAGCGGGAGGCTACGAGCAGTACTTC.

The chain carries TRBV7-2 and TRBJ2-3, with TRBD1 as a possible D gene (5 bases). V shed 1 base and J shed 8 bases, with 10 bases lying between them. Germline assignment: CDR1 SGHTA and CDR2 FQGNSA. This CDR3 has 13 residues. CDR3 DNA: TGTGCCAGCAGCTTAGAGGGGCTAAGTACGCAGTATTTT. Amino acids: CASSLEGLSTQYF.

The chain uses TRBV7-3 and TRBJ1-1; a possible D gene is TRBD1 (6 bases). CDR3 length equals 14 residues. Trimming cost V 6 bases and J 3 bases, with 14 bases left between them. Germline V gene lookup returns CDR1 SGHTA and CDR2 FQGTGA. In nucleotides, the CDR3 is TGTGCCAGCAGTTTGGGGGGGGCGGACACTGAAGCTTTCTTT. This translates into CASSLGGADTEAFF.

The chain couples TRBV6-5 to TRBJ2-1; 15 nucleotides line up with TRBD2. The CDR3 has 16 amino acids. CDR1 and CDR2 (germline): MNHEY, SVGAGI. The trim removed 4 bases at V and 8 bases at J, leaving 6 bases unmatched. The CDR3, as DNA: TGTGCCAGCAGTTCGGGGACTAGCGGGAGGATCCATGAGCAGTTCTTC. It is translated as CASSSGTSGRIHEQFF.

The table lists this clone with a count of one. The chain joins TRBV6-5 to TRBJ1-1, with no clear D. Trimming removed 0 bases from V and 1 base from J, with 3 bases in between. The CDR3 runs to 13 residues. Looked up from germline, CDR1 is MNHEY and CDR2 is SVGAGI. The CDR3 loop reads CASSYSKNTEAFF. The CDR3 nucleotides read TGTGCCAGCAGTTACTCTAAGAACACTGAAGCTTTCTTT.

The chain combines TRBV5-1 with TRBJ2-1; 9 nucleotides match TRBD2. The germline V gene encodes CDR1 SGHRS and CDR2 YFSETQ. With V trimmed by 2 bases and J by 6 bases, 6 bases remained unmatched. The CDR3 is 15 residues long. The CDR3: CASSLVLAGLNEQFF. CDR3 bases: TGCGCCAGCAGCTTAGTACTAGCGGGCCTCAATGAGCAGTTCTTC.

The chain is built from TRBV15 and TRBJ1-1; D may be TRBD1 (5 bases). V dropped 0 bases and J dropped 6 bases, with 11 bases sitting between them. Germline V gives CDR1 LNHNV, CDR2 YYDKDF (reference sequence). The CDR3 consists of 14 residues. DNA of the CDR3: TGTGCCACCAGCAGAGACCGGGGGGTATCTGAAGCTTTCTTT. Its protein product is CATSRDRGVSEAFF.